This T cell receptor beta chain was retrieved from a study of blood T cells in healthy people across ages. This clonotype has just a few counts. The CDR3 covers 15 residues. Trimming pared 2 bases from V and 4 bases from J, leaving 12 bases between. Sample-barcoded 5' priming and a J-beta primer mix drove a second PCR of roughly 6 to 12 cycles. TCRdb independently ran MiXCR on the 5' RACE reads; one entry per CDR3 protein. The table records about 570,000 distinct CDR3 sequences, roughly 29% of them present only once. Every donor provided roughly 9.1 milliliters of peripheral blood. The receptor comes from a woman aged 70 to 79 in good health. Sample: blood. The genes are TRBV12-3 or TRBV12-4 and TRBJ1-5; D not certain. The CDR3 DNA sequence: TGTGCCAGCAGTTTACGTATTGGTACGAATCAGCCCCAGCATTTT. The encoded protein is CASSLRIGTNQPQHF.